This T cell receptor (beta chain) was captured by sequencing in a study of T cells in Graves' hyperthyroidism and ophthalmopathy. Study observations and caveats: In validation, the model predicted ophthalmopathy. These predictions came a median roughly 6.5 months before onset.

The length of the CDR3 is 13 residues. The ends were cut back, 2 bases at V and 6 bases at J, with 11 bases in the middle. CDR1 and CDR2 from the germline V gene are ENHRY and SYGVKD. It was uncontrolled infection, other autoimmune disease, pregnancy or lactation that excluded patients. Clinical symptoms, serum thyroxine and TRAb, thyroid ultrasound and orbital computed tomography together formed the diagnostic basis. What was amplified from RNA transcripts were TCR beta CDR3 regions. HTBI primers were employed in a first-round RT-PCR of the TCR CDR3. Each CDR3 protein is one row after TCRdb ran MiXCR on the multiplex PCR reads. This table holds roughly 500,000 distinct CDR3 sequences, roughly 45% found once. This clonotype was seen many times. What it binds is not known.

The genes are TRBV10-3 and TRBJ2-7; D remains unclear. The sample taken for sequencing was peripheral blood or thyroid tissue (not recorded which). This receptor was identified in an adult woman with Graves' disease, either hyperthyroidism or ophthalmopathy (not recorded which). CDR3 amino acids: CAISEPPGFEQYF. The CDR3 nucleotides read TGTGCCATCAGTGAGCCCCCCGGGTTCGAGCAGTACTTC.